This T cell receptor beta chain was profiled in a study of T cells in tuberculosis. Study-level background: The T cells targeted glucose monomycolate, a mycobacterial lipid, via CD1B. A South African cohort included IGRA-negative adolescents, latently infected IGRA-positive adolescents and adults with active tuberculosis.

The germline V gene has CDR1 SGHVS and CDR2 FNYEAQ. The length of the CDR3 is 17 residues. The V and J ends lost 2 bases and 0 bases respectively, with 14 bases between them. Measured with immunoSEQ multiplex PCR; TCRdb has only the in-frame clones, and not every one. The data show around 35,000 clones, approximately 93% seen once. This sequence was found in a donor aged 5-35 years with latent tuberculosis or without tuberculosis infection. The sample taken for sequencing was PBMCs. J is TRBJ1-3 and V is TRBV7-6, with D tentatively TRBD1 (6 bases). As DNA, the CDR3 is TGTGCCAGCAGCTTAACTCATCCAGGGGACTCTGGAAACACCATATATTTT. Its protein is CASSLTHPGDSGNTIYF. Together with reference TRBV7-6 and TRBJ1-3, the CDR3 gives the full variable domain: GAGVSQSPRYKVTKRGQDVALRCDPISGHVSLYWYRQALGQGPEFLTYFNYEAQQDKSGLPNDRFSAERPEGSISTLTIQRTEQRDSAMYRCASSLTHPGDSGNTIYFGEGSWLTVV.